This T cell receptor (beta chain) was obtained from a study of blood T cell repertoires in COVID-19. Whole-study context: PBMCs, B-cell-depleted T cells, or T cells provided the cDNA or gDNA that made up the material.

The CDR3 spans 16 residues. V was pared by 4 bases and J by 7 bases, with 7 bases of the junction left unmatched. The germline V gene has CDR1 LNHNV and CDR2 YYDKDF (reference sequence). The repertoire was sequenced with immunoSEQ multiplex PCR; TCRdb's copy has only in-frame clones and lacks some. The sample shows about 320,000 clones, around 86% of them seen only once. This clone has more than one count but fewer than ten. This TCR was recovered from a woman aged 18-30 years who had recovered from COVID-19. This chain uses TRBV15 with TRBJ1-6, with 10 bases that match TRBD1. Sequenced input: PBMCs or T cells enriched from blood (not recorded which). The CDR3 nucleotides read TGTGCCACCAGCAAAAGACAGGGGGCAAAGAATTCACCCCTCCACTTT. This gives the protein CATSKRQGAKNSPLHF.